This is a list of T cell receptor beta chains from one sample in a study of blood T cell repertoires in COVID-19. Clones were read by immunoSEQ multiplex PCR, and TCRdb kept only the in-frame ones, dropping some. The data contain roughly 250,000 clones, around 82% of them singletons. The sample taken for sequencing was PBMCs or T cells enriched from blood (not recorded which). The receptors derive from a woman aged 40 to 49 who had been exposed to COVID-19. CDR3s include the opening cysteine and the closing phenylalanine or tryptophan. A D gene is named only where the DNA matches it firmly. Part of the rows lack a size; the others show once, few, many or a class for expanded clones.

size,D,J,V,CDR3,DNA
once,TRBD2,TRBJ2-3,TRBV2,CASSEAVTSGASTDTQYF,TGTGCCAGCAGTGAAGCGGTGACTAGCGGGGCTAGCACAGATACGCAGTATTTT
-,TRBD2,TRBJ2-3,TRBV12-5,CASGSHPSAGGRRDTQYF,TGTGCTAGTGGTTCACACCCTTCAGCGGGGGGGCGAAGAGATACGCAGTATTTT
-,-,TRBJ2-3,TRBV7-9,CASRTGTTTDTQYF,TGTGCCAGCAGGACCGGGACAACCACAGATACGCAGTATTTT
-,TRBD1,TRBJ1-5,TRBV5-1,CASSSGQGNGNQPQHF,TGCGCCAGCAGCTCCGGACAGGGAAATGGCAATCAGCCCCAGCATTTT
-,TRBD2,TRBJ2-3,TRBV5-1,CASSAPSGGTTDTQYF,TGCGCCAGCAGCGCCCCTAGCGGGGGAACCACAGATACGCAGTATTTT
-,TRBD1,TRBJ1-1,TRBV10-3,CAISQIQGAVTEAFF,TGTGCCATCAGCCAAATACAGGGGGCGGTCACTGAAGCTTTCTTT
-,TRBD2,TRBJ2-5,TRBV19,CASMPSGGGSETQYF,TGTGCCAGTATGCCTAGCGGGGGCGGGTCAGAGACCCAGTACTTC
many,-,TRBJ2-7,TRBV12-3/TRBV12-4,CASSAQQGDKQYF,TGTGCCAGCAGTGCCCAACAGGGTGATAAGCAGTACTTC
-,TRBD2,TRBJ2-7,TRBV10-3,CAVQLAGGAEQYF,TGTGCCGTTCAACTAGCGGGGGGGGCCGAGCAGTACTTC
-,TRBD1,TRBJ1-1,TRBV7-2,CASSSRGTGRSTEAFF,TGTGCCAGCAGCTCTAGGGGGACAGGGAGGAGCACTGAAGCTTTCTTT
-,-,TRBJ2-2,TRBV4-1,CASSQEAGPANTGELFF,TGCGCCAGCAGCCAAGAGGCTGGGCCCGCGAACACCGGGGAGCTGTTTTTT
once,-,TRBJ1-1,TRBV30,CAWSPHRETEAFF,TGTGCCTGGAGTCCCCATCGGGAAACTGAAGCTTTCTTT
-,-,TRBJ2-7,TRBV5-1,CASSLEPYEQYF,TGCGCCAGCAGCTTGGAGCCTTACGAGCAGTACTTC
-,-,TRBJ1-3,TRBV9,CASSVSGAANTIYF,TGTGCCAGCAGCGTTTCAGGGGCCGCTAACACCATATATTTT
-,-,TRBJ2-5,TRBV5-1,CASSLEGEETQYF,TGCGCCAGCAGCTTGGAGGGGGAGGAGACCCAGTACTTC
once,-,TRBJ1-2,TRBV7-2,CASSLDSSTAGYTF,TGTGCCAGCAGCTTGGACAGTTCTACTGCGGGCTACACCTTC
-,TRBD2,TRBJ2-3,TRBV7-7,CASSLDGGAGDTQYF,TGTGCCAGCAGCTTAGACGGGGGGGCCGGAGATACGCAGTATTTT
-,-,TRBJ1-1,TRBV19,CASSIATGRDTEAFF,TGTGCCAGTAGTATAGCAACAGGGAGGGACACTGAAGCTTTCTTT
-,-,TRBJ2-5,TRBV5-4,CASSLLNIGSQYF,TGTGCCAGCAGCTTGTTAAACATCGGGAGTCAGTACTTC
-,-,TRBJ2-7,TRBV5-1,CASSPAVRDEQYF,TGCGCCAGCAGCCCGGCGGTGAGAGACGAGCAGTACTTC
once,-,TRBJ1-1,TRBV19,CASSTGNSEAFF,TGTGCCAGTAGTACAGGGAACAGCGAAGCTTTCTTT
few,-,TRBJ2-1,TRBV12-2,CASRLAPPREQFF,TGTGCAAGTCGCTTAGCCCCCCCGCGGGAGCAGTTCTTC
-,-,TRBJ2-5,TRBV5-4,CASSLAPGAQETQYF,TGTGCCAGCAGCTTAGCTCCGGGAGCCCAAGAGACCCAGTACTTC
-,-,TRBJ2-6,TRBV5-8,CASSPPGTGANVLTF,TGTGCCAGCAGCCCGCCGGGAACTGGGGCCAACGTCCTGACTTTC
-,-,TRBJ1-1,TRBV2,CARTQGLNTEAFF,TGTGCCAGGACACAGGGTTTGAACACTGAAGCTTTCTTT
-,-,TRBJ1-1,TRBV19,CASSSGSTEAFF,TGTGCCAGTAGTTCCGGGAGCACTGAAGCTTTCTTT
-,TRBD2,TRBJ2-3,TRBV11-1,CASSLAVTSGATDTQYF,TGTGCCAGCAGCTTAGCAGTGACTAGCGGGGCCACAGATACGCAGTATTTT
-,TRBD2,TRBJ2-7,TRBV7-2,CASSVGRGAAEQYF,TGTGCCAGCAGCGTTGGGCGGGGGGCCGCCGAGCAGTACTTC
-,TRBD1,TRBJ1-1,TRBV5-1,CASSFDRVGTEAFF,TGCGCCAGCAGCTTTGACAGGGTGGGTACTGAAGCTTTCTTT
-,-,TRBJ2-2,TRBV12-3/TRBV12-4,CASRRGSGELFF,TGTGCCAGCAGGAGGGGGTCCGGGGAGCTGTTTTTT
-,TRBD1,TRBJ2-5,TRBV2,CASSVQGAGETQYF,TGTGCCAGCAGTGTCCAGGGGGCTGGGGAGACCCAGTACTTC
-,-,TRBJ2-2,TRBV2,CASSATRGDTGELFF,TGTGCCAGCAGCGCAACGCGGGGTGACACCGGGGAGCTGTTTTTT